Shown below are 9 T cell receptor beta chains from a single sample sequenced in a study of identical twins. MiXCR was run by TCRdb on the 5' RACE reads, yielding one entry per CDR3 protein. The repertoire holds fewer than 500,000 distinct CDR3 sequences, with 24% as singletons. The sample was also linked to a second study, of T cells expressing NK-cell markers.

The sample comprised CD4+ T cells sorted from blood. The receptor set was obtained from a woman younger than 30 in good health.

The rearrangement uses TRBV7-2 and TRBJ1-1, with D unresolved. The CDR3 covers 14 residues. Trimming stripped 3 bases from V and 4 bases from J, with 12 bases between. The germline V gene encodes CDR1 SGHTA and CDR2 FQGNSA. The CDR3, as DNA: TGTGCCAGCAGCTTTTTGGTCGGCGGCACTGAAGCTTTCTTT. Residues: CASSFLVGGTEAFF.

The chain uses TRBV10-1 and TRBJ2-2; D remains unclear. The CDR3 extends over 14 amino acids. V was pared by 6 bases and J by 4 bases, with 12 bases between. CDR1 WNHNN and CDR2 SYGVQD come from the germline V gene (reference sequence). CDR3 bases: TGCGCCAGCAGCGACCTAGTCTCCACCGGGGAGCTGTTTTTT. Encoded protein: CASSDLVSTGELFF.

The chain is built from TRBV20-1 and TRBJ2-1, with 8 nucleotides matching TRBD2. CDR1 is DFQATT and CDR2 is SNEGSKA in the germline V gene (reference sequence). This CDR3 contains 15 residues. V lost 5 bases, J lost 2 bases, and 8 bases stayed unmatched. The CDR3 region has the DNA TGCAGTGCTTTGACTAGCGAGGGAACCTACAATGAGCAGTTCTTC. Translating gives CSALTSEGTYNEQFF.

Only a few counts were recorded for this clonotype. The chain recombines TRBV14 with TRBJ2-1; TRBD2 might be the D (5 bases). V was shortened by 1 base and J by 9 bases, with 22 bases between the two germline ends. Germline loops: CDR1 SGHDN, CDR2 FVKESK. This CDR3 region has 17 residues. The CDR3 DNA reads TGTGCCAGCAGCCAAGTGGGCCGGGGAGTTTTGTCTGGTGAGCAGTTCTTC. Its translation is CASSQVGRGVLSGEQFF.

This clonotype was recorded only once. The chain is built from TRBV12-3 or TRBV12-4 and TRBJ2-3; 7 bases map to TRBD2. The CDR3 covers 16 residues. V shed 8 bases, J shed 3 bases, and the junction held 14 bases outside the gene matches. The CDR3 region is CASGPGAGTETDTQYF. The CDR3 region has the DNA TGTGCCAGCGGGCCCGGAGCGGGAACAGAGACAGATACGCAGTATTTT.

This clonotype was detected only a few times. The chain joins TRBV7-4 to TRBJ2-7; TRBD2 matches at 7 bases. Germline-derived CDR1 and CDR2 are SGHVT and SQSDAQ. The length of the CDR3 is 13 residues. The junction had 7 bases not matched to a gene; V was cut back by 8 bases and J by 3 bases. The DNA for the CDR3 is TGTGCCAGCTGGGGGGGGGACTACTACGAGCAGTACTTC. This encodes CASWGGDYYEQYF.

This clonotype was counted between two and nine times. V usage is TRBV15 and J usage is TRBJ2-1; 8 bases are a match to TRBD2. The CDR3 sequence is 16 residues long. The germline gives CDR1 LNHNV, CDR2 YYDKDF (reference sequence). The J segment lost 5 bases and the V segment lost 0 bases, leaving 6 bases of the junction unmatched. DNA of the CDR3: TGTGCCACCAGCAGAGATCTTCGGGGGGGCCACAATGAGCAGTTCTTC. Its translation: CATSRDLRGGHNEQFF.

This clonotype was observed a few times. Here the CDR3 reads CSVKGAGIETQYF. CDR3 in DNA: TGCAGCGTTAAGGGGGCTGGAATAGAGACCCAGTACTTC. This chain uses TRBV29-1 with TRBJ2-5; TRBD1 matches at 7 bases. The CDR3 has 13 residues. V shed 5 bases and J 4 bases; nucleotides not matched to a gene: 7. Per the germline V gene, CDR1 is SQVTM and CDR2 is ANQGSEA.

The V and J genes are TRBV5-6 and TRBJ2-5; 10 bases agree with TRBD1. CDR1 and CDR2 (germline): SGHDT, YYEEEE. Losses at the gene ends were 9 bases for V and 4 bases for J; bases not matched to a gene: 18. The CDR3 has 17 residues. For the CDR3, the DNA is TGTGCCATGAGCCCCCCCGGGACAGGGGAACCCTCAGAGACCCAGTACTTC. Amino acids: CAMSPPGTGEPSETQYF.